The 29 T cell receptor beta chains in this list originate from one sample, sequenced in a study of blood T cell repertoires in COVID-19. The assay was immunoSEQ multiplex PCR, and TCRdb's table has in-frame clones only and misses some. Of about 110,000 clones listed, just over 75% are singletons. The sample consisted of peripheral blood. Receptors originate from a woman older than 75 with acute or convalescent COVID-19.

This clone was found once. The chain links TRBV5-1 to TRBJ2-7; D unclear. The CDR3 covers 14 residues. Germline loops: CDR1 SGHRS, CDR2 YFSETQ. The V end lost 3 bases, the J end lost 6 bases, and 16 bases lay between the germline ends. CDR3 residues: CASSSAPRRVEQYF. The CDR3 DNA reads as TGCGCCAGCAGCTCAGCGCCCCGCCGGGTCGAGCAGTACTTC.

The V call is TRBV30, the J call TRBJ1-1; D may be TRBD1 (6 bases). The CDR3 loop spans 13 amino acids. Trimming cost V 5 bases and J 1 base, with 11 bases left between them. Germline CDR1 is GTSNPN and CDR2 is SVGIG (reference sequence). In DNA, the CDR3 is TGTGCCTGGTCGGACAGTTGGAACACTGAAGCTTTCTTT. This encodes CAWSDSWNTEAFF.

This clone was counted between two and nine times. V is TRBV6-5 and J is TRBJ2-5; 9 bases fit TRBD1. Trimming took 0 bases from V and 7 from J; bases not matched to a gene: 9. The CDR3 is made up of 16 amino acids. The germline gives CDR1 MNHEY, CDR2 SVGAGI. The CDR3 nucleotides are TGTGCCAGCAGTTACTCGAGACAGGGGGGATGGGGGACCCAGTACTTC. This sequence encodes CASSYSRQGGWGTQYF.

The J gene is TRBJ1-2, the V gene TRBV19; D gene ambiguous. Germline V gene lookup returns CDR1 LNHDA and CDR2 SQIVND (reference sequence). Deletions cut 6 bases from V and 7 bases from J, with 21 bases between. CDR3 length: 15 amino acids. CDR3 nucleotide sequence: TGTGCCAGTAGACCAGTGGTCCTTACCCGTTCTGGCTACACCTTC. Translated, it gives CASRPVVLTRSGYTF.

The chain carries TRBV30 and TRBJ2-6; D call uncertain. V lost 0 bases and J lost 2, with 8 bases in between. The CDR3 is made up of 15 amino acids. CDR1 and CDR2 from the germline V gene are GTSNPN and SVGIG (reference sequence). The CDR3 region has the DNA TGTGCCTGGAGTGTACTGGCGGCTGGGGCCAACGTCCTGACTTTC. Amino acid sequence: CAWSVLAAGANVLTF.

This chain links TRBV19 with TRBJ1-1; D not certain. CDR3 length: 17 residues. V lost 2 bases to trimming and J lost 0 bases, with 16 bases between them. CDR1 LNHDA and CDR2 SQIVND come from the germline V gene (reference sequence). The CDR3 DNA is TGTGCCAGTAGTATACATTGGGAGGGCTACATGAACACTGAAGCTTTCTTT. Amino acids: CASSIHWEGYMNTEAFF. Variable domain in full (rest from reference TRBV19 and TRBJ1-1): DGGITQSPKYLFRKEGQNVTLSCEQNLNHDAMYWYRQDPGQGLRLIYYSQIVNDFQKGDIAEGYSVSREKKESFPLTVTSAQKNPTAFYLCASSIHWEGYMNTEAFFGQGTRLTVV.

The sample holds one count of this clone. CDR3 in amino acids: CAISGWTGASTDTQYF. The CDR3 DNA reads as TGTGCCATCAGTGGCTGGACAGGGGCTAGCACAGATACGCAGTATTTT. This chain connects TRBV10-3 to TRBJ2-3; TRBD1 aligns across 9 bases. V trimming: 4 bases; J trimming: 0 bases; junction bases outside the gene matches: 5. CDR3 length: 16 amino acids. Germline CDR1 reads ENHRY; CDR2 reads SYGVKD.

This rearrangement joins TRBV28 to TRBJ1-1; TRBD1 matches at 7 bases. V lost 5 bases and J lost 7; bases outside the gene matches: 7. Per the germline V gene, CDR1 is MDHEN and CDR2 is SYDVKM. CDR3 length: 13 amino acids. As DNA, the CDR3 is TGTGCCAGCAGTGGGGCACCAGGGGGTGAAGCTTTCTTT. Its translation is CASSGAPGGEAFF.

V is TRBV18 and J is TRBJ1-1; D is uncertain. The germline V and J ends were trimmed by 6 bases and 4 bases, with 12 bases remaining between them. From germline, CDR1 is KGHSH and CDR2 LQKENI. The length of the CDR3 is 13 residues. CDR3 in amino acids: CASSLEESTEAFF. CDR3 sequence (DNA): TGTGCCAGCTCCCTTGAGGAGAGCACTGAAGCTTTCTTT.

The rearrangement uses TRBV5-8 and TRBJ2-7; tentatively, D is TRBD1 (6 bases). The V gene's germline CDR1 is SGHTS and CDR2 YDEGEE. The CDR3 consists of 15 residues. Trimming took 2 bases from V and 9 from J, leaving 21 bases between them. DNA of the CDR3: TGTGCCAGCAGCTTCTCTTCTGGGACAAAAGTAGGGCAGTACTTC. Translated: CASSFSSGTKVGQYF.

This clone has only one observation. The rearrangement joins TRBV2 to TRBJ1-3; possible D gene TRBD1, 6 bases. From germline, CDR1 is SNHLY and CDR2 FYNNEI. This CDR3 is built from 15 residues. The ends were cut back, 5 bases at V and 1 base at J, with 12 bases in the middle. The CDR3 loop is CASSPSQGSGNTIYF. DNA of the CDR3: TGTGCCAGCAGTCCCTCACAGGGTTCTGGAAACACCATATATTTT.

The rearrangement links TRBV6-1 to TRBJ2-1, with a possible D match to TRBD1 (7 bases). This CDR3 is built from 16 residues. Trimming took 0 bases from V and 4 from J, leaving 13 bases between them. CDR1 MNHNS and CDR2 SASEGT come from the germline V gene. The CDR3 spells CASSEALAGGYNEQFF. CDR3 coding DNA: TGTGCCAGCAGTGAAGCGTTGGCAGGGGGGTACAATGAGCAGTTCTTC.

The chain recombines TRBV5-4 with TRBJ1-1; TRBD1 aligns across 7 bases. Trimming cost V 0 bases and J 1 base; bases outside gene matches: 6. The germline gives CDR1 SGHNT, CDR2 YYREEE (reference sequence). CDR3 length: 16 residues. The CDR3: CASSLGRGRANTEAFF. The DNA of the CDR3 is TGTGCCAGCAGCTTGGGGAGGGGGCGAGCGAACACTGAAGCTTTCTTT.

V and J are TRBV6-5 and TRBJ2-3; D is uncertain. The CDR3 extends over 12 amino acids. Germline V gives CDR1 MNHEY, CDR2 SVGAGI. Trimming left V 6 bases short and J 4 bases short, with 8 bases between. CDR3 sequence reads: CASSPQSDTQYF. CDR3 DNA sequence: TGTGCCAGCAGCCCCCAATCAGATACGCAGTATTTT.

The CDR3 is CASSPTPRGGSYNEQFF. The CDR3 DNA follows: TGTGCCAGCTCACCAACCCCACGGGGGGGCTCCTACAATGAGCAGTTCTTC. The chain uses TRBV18 and TRBJ2-1; 8 nucleotides match TRBD2. The germline CDR1 and CDR2 sequences are KGHSH and LQKENI. There are 17 residues in the CDR3. V shed 2 bases, J shed 0 bases, and the junction held 6 bases outside the gene matches.

This clone was detected once. V gene TRBV27 combines with J gene TRBJ1-2; a weak D match, TRBD1 (6 bases). The germline V gene encodes CDR1 MNHEY and CDR2 SMNVEV (reference sequence). The CDR3 spans 13 residues. The V end was cut by 8 bases, the J end by 4 bases, with 14 bases between. CDR3 protein: CASQGGAGYGYTF. The CDR3 DNA reads as TGTGCCAGCCAAGGGGGGGCGGGCTATGGCTACACCTTC.

This clone was seen just once. A much larger clone differs from this one at a single base, so this may be a read error. The chain links TRBV25-1 to TRBJ1-6; 7 bases line up with TRBD1. CDR3 length equals 15 residues. In germline, CDR1 is MGHDK, CDR2 SYGVNS. CDR3 region: CTSSVTDRVNSPLHF. CDR3 sequence (DNA): TGTACCAGCAGTGTTACTGACAGGGTGAATTCACCCCTCCACTTT.

This clone was detected a few times. The chain combines TRBV29-1 with TRBJ2-2; D call uncertain. Germline V CDR1 and CDR2: SQVTM, ANQGSEA. This CDR3 has 13 amino acids. V was clipped by 2 bases and J by 1 base, with 5 bases between them. The CDR3 coding sequence is TGCAGCGTTGAACCAGGGAACACCGGGGAGCTGTTTTTT. This sequence encodes CSVEPGNTGELFF.

This sequence joins TRBV3-1 (or the pseudogene TRBV3-2) and TRBJ2-1, with 11 bases fitting TRBD1. Germline-derived CDR1 and CDR2 are LGHDT and YNNKEL (reference sequence). CDR3 size: 14 residues. Trimming cost V 4 bases and J 7 bases; bases outside gene matches: 3. The CDR3 here is CASSPGTGGNEQFF. CDR3 DNA sequence: TGTGCCAGCAGCCCCGGGACAGGGGGGAATGAGCAGTTCTTC.

This clone was counted once. J is TRBJ1-4 and V is TRBV9; D gene ambiguous. Trimming left V 0 bases short and J 8 bases short, with 8 bases between. Per germline, CDR1 SGDLS and CDR2 YYNGEE. This CDR3 contains 13 residues. This CDR3 reads CASSVGSGEKLFF. CDR3 nucleotides: TGTGCCAGCAGCGTAGGGTCGGGAGAAAAACTGTTTTTT.

The chain is built from TRBV9 and TRBJ2-3, with 10 positions matching TRBD2. The CDR3 is made up of 14 amino acids. With 5 bases clipped from V and 5 bases from J, the junction kept 5 bases outside the gene matches. CDR1 SGDLS and CDR2 YYNGEE come from the germline V gene. The CDR3 spells CASRAGGQGDTQYF. CDR3 sequence (DNA): TGTGCCAGCAGAGCGGGGGGGCAGGGAGATACGCAGTATTTT. Full variable domain (remainder filled in from reference TRBV9 and TRBJ2-3): DSGVTQTPKHLITATGQRVTLRCSPRSGDLSVYWYQQSLDQGLQFLIQYYNGEERAKGNILERFSAQQFPDLHSELNLSSLELGDSALYFCASRAGGQGDTQYFGPGTRLTVL.

The rearrangement uses TRBV28 and TRBJ2-7; TRBD2 might be the D (5 bases). Trimming took 7 bases from V and 0 from J, leaving 16 bases between them. The CDR3 spans 15 residues. The V gene's germline CDR1 is MDHEN and CDR2 SYDVKM. The CDR3 spells CASTTGSGGSYEQYF. The CDR3 DNA sequence: TGTGCCAGCACGACGGGAAGTGGAGGCTCCTACGAGCAGTACTTC.

This chain links TRBV7-2 with TRBJ2-1; 11 nucleotides line up with TRBD2. This CDR3 region has 15 residues. The V gene end was trimmed by 5 bases and the J gene end by 10 bases; junction bases not matched to a gene: 10. CDR1 SGHTA and CDR2 FQGNSA come from the germline V gene. The CDR3 reads CASSAGTSGQGEQFF. The CDR3 DNA reads as TGTGCCAGCAGCGCCGGGACTAGCGGACAGGGCGAGCAGTTCTTC.

A few counts support this clone. The chain employs TRBV27 and TRBJ2-3; weak D call: TRBD1 (6 bases). Germline CDR1 MNHEY, CDR2 SMNVEV (reference sequence). The CDR3 length is 16 residues. Trimming removed 7 bases at V and 5 bases at J, with 22 bases between. The CDR3 sequence is CASNTNRARPVDTQYF. The CDR3 DNA is TGTGCCAGCAACACCAACAGGGCCCGGCCCGTAGATACGCAGTATTTT.

J is TRBJ2-5 and V is TRBV4-2; TRBD2 aligns across 9 bases. Germline V gene data show CDR1 as LGHNA and CDR2 as YNFKEQ. V was clipped by 1 base and J by 2 bases; unmatched bases: 5. The CDR3 has 16 residues. The DNA for the CDR3 is TGTGCCAGCAGCCAAGGAGGCGGGGGGGAACAAGAGACCCAGTACTTC. Translated, it gives CASSQGGGGEQETQYF.

V gene TRBV18 combines with J gene TRBJ2-1; 10 bases are a match to TRBD2. The trim removed 1 base at V and 2 bases at J, leaving 8 bases unmatched. Germline CDR1 and CDR2: KGHSH and LQKENI. The length of the CDR3 is 18 residues. The CDR3 DNA follows: TGTGCCAGCTCACCACGGGGAGCGGGAGGGCAGCCCTACAATGAGCAGTTCTTC. Amino acids: CASSPRGAGGQPYNEQFF.

For the CDR3, the DNA is TGTGCCAGCAGTTCTCAGACAGGCCCCCACGAGCAGTACTTC. Its translation is CASSSQTGPHEQYF. This chain uses TRBV27 with TRBJ2-7, with D maybe TRBD1 (6 bases). Germline values: CDR1 MNHEY, CDR2 SMNVEV (reference sequence). The length of the CDR3 is 14 residues. Trimming took 4 bases from V and 5 from J, leaving 15 bases between them.

The chain has TRBV23-1 and TRBJ1-6; 9 nucleotides line up with TRBD1. TRBV23-1 is identified as an open reading frame with a role that is uncertain. The CDR3 consists of 14 residues. With 6 bases clipped from V and 10 bases from J, the junction kept 7 bases outside the gene matches. The CDR3 spells CASRHRGQTSPLHF. The CDR3 DNA follows: TGCGCCAGCAGGCACAGGGGGCAGACATCACCCCTCCACTTT.

The chain couples TRBV5-1 to TRBJ2-7; 12 bases are a match to TRBD1. Per the germline V gene, CDR1 is SGHRS and CDR2 is YFSETQ. The CDR3 loop spans 15 amino acids. The V segment lost 1 base and the J segment 5 bases; nucleotides outside the gene matches: 4. This chain's CDR3 is CASSLTGQGADEQYF. Here the CDR3 DNA reads TGCGCCAGCAGCTTGACGGGACAGGGGGCTGACGAGCAGTACTTC.